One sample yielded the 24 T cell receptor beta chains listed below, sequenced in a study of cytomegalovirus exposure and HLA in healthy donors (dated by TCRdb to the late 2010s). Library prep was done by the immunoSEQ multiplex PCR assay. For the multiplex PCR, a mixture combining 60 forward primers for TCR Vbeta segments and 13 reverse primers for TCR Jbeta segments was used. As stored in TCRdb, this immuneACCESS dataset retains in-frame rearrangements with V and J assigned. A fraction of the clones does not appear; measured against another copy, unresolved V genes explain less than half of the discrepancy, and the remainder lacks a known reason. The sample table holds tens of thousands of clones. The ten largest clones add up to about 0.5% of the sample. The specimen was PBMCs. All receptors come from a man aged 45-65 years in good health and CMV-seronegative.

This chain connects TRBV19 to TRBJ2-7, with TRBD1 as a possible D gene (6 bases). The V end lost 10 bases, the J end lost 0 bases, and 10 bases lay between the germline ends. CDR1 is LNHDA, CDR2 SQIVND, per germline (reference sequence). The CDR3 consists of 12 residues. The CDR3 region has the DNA TGTGCCACAATGGACAGCTCCTACGAGCAGTACTTC. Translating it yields CATMDSSYEQYF.

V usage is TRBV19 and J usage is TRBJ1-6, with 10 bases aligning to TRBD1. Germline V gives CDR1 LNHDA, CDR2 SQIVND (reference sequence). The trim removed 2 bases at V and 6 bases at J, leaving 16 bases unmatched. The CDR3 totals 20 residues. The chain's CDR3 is CASSIFSGLGTGDSNSPLHF. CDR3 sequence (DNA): TGTGCCAGTAGTATATTTTCTGGTTTGGGGACAGGGGATTCTAATTCACCCCTCCACTTT.

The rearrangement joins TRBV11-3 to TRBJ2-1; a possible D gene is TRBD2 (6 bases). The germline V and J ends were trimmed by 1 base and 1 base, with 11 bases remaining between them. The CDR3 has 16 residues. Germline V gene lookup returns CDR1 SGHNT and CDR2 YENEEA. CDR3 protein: CASSLAGTPSYNEQFF. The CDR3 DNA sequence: TGTGCCAGCAGCTTAGCCGGGACTCCTTCCTACAATGAGCAGTTCTTC.

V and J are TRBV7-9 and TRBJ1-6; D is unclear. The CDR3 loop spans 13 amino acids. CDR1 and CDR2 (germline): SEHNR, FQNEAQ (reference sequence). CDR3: CAGGRENNSPLHF. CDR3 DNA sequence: TGTGCTGGTGGGCGAGAGAATAATTCACCCCTCCACTTT.

The CDR3 nucleotides read TGTGCCAGCGGAGAAGGGGGTAATTCACCCCTCCACTTT. This translates into CASGEGGNSPLHF. V is TRBV6-5 and J is TRBJ1-6; D is possibly TRBD1 (6 bases). Germline loops: CDR1 MNHEY, CDR2 SVGAGI. V was cut by 8 bases and J by 6 bases, with 11 bases left in between. The CDR3 runs to 13 residues.

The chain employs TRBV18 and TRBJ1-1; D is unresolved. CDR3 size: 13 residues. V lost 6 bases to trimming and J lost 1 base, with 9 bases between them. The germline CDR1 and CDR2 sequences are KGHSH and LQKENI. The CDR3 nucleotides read TGTGCCAGCTCCTCCGGTGCGAACACTGAAGCTTTCTTT. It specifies CASSSGANTEAFF.

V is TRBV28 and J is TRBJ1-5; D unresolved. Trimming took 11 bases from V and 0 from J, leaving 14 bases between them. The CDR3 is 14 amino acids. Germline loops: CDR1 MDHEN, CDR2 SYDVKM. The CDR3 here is CAGQASSSNQPQHF. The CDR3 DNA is TGTGCCGGGCAGGCGTCAAGTAGCAATCAGCCCCAGCATTTT.

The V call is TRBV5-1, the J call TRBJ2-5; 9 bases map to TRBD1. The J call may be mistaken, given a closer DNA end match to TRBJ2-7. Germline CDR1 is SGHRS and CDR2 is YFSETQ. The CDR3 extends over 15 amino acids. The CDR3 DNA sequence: TGCGCCAGCAGCATAGCCGGGACAGGGATATCCGAGCAGTACTTC. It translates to CASSIAGTGISEQYF.

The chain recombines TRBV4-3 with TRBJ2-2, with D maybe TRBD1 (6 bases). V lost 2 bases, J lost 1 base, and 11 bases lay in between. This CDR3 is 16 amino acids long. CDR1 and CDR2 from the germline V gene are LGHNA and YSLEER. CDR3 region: CASSQRWDKNTGELFF. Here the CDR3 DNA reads TGCGCCAGCAGCCAACGGTGGGACAAGAACACCGGGGAGCTGTTTTTT.

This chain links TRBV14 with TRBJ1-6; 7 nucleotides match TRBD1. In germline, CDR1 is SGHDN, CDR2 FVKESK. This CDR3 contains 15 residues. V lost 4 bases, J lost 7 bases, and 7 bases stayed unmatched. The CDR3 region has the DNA TGTGCCAGCAGCCGCCAAGGGACAGCCAATTCACCCCTCCACTTT. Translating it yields CASSRQGTANSPLHF.

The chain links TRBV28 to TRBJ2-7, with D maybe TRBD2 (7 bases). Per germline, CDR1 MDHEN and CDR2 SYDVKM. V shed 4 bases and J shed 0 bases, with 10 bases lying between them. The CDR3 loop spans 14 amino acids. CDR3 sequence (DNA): TGTGCCAGCAGTTGGGGGGGCAGCTCCTACGAGCAGTACTTC. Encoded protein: CASSWGGSSYEQYF.

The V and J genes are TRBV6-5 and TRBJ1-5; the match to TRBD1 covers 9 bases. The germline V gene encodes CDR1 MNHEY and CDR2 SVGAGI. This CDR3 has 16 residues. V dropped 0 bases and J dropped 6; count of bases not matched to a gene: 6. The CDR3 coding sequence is TGTGCCAGCAGTTACTCGGGGACAGGGTTGGGTCAGCCCCAGCATTTT. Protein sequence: CASSYSGTGLGQPQHF.

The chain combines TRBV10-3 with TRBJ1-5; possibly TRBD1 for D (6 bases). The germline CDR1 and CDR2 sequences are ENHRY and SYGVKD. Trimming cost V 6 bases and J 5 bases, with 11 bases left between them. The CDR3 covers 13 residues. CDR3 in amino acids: CAIRRQEDQPQHF. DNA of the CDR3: TGTGCCATCAGAAGACAGGAGGATCAGCCCCAGCATTTT.

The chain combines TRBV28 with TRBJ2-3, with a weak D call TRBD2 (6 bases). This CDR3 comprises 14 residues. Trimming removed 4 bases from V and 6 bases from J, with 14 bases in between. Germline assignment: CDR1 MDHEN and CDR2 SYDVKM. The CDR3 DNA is TGTGCCAGCAGTTCCTCGACTAGTCGGGATACGCAGTATTTT. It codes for CASSSSTSRDTQYF.

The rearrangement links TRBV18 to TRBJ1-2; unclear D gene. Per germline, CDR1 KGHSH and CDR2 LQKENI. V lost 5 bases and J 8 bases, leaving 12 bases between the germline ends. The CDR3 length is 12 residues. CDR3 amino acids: CASSAREGGYTF. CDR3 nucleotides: TGTGCCAGCTCAGCTCGGGAGGGCGGCTACACCTTC.

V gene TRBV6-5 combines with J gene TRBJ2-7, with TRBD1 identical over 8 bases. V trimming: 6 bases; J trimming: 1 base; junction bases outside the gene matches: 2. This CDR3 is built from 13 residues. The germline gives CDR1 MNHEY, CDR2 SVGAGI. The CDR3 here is CASSRTGSYEQYF. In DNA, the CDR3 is TGTGCCAGCAGCCGGACAGGGTCCTACGAGCAGTACTTC.

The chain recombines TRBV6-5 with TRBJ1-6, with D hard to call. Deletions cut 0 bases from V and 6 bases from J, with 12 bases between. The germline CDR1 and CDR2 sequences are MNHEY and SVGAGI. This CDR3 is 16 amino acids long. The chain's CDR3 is CASSYSIGTANSPLHF. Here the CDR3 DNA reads TGTGCCAGCAGTTACTCGATTGGCACAGCTAATTCACCCCTCCACTTT.

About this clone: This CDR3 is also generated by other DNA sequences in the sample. The CDR3 DNA reads TGTGCCAGCAGCGTAGGAGGGGGCAGCTCCTACAATGAGCAGTTCTTC. Its protein is CASSVGGGSSYNEQFF. The genes are TRBV9 and TRBJ2-1; TRBD1 matches 7 bases. CDR3 length equals 16 residues. Trimming at V came to 0 bases and at J to 0 bases, leaving 3 bases not matched to a gene. Germline CDR1 SGDLS, CDR2 YYNGEE.

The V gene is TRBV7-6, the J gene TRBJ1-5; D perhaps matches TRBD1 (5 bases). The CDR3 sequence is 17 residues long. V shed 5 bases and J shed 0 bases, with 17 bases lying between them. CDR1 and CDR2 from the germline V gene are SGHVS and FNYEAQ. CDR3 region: CASSPQGDSYSNQPQHF. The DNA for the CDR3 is TGTGCCAGCAGCCCCCAGGGTGATAGCTATAGCAATCAGCCCCAGCATTTT.

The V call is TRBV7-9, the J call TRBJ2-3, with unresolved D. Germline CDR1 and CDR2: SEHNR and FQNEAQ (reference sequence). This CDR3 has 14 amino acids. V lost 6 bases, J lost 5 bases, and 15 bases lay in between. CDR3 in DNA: TGTGCCAGCAGTCTCGACCTACAGCAAGATACGCAGTATTTT. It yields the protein CASSLDLQQDTQYF.

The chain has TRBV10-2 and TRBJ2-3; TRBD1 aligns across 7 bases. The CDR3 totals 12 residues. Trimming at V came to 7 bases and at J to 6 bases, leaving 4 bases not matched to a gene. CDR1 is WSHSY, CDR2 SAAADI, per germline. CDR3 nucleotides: TGCGCCAGCATGGGACAGTGGGATACGCAGTATTTT. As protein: CASMGQWDTQYF.

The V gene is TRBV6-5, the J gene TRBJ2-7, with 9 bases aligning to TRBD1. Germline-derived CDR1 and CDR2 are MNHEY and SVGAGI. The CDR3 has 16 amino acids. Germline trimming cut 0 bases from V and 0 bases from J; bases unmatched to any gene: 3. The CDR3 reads CASSYSGTGPSYEQYF. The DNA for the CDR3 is TGTGCCAGCAGTTACTCCGGGACAGGGCCCTCCTACGAGCAGTACTTC.

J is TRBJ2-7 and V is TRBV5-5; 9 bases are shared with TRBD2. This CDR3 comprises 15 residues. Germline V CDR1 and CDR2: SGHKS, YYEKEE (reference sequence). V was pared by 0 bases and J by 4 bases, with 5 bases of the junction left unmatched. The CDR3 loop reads CASSLGILAGYEQYF. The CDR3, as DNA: TGTGCCAGCAGCTTGGGGATACTAGCGGGTTACGAGCAGTACTTC.

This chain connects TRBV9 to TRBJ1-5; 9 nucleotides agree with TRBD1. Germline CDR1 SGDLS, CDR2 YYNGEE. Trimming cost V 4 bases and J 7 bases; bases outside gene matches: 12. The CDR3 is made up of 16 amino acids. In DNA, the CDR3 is TGTGCCAGCAGCTCGGGGGGGACAGGGTATGGACAGCCCCAGCATTTT. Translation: CASSSGGTGYGQPQHF.